Below are 11 T cell receptor beta chains sequenced from a single sample in a study of cytomegalovirus exposure and HLA in healthy donors. A multiplex PCR was run with 60 Vbeta primers and 13 Jbeta primers. Method: immunoSEQ multiplex PCR; TCRdb's copy keeps in-frame clones and lacks some. Of under 250,000 clones in the sample, approximately 82% were seen once. The specimen sequenced was PBMCs. These receptors all come from a male donor in good health and CMV-seronegative.

The rearrangement uses TRBV6-5 and TRBJ1-1; D not certain. Trimming pared 5 bases from V and 5 bases from J, leaving 15 bases between. The CDR3 runs 14 residues. The germline V gene encodes CDR1 MNHEY and CDR2 SVGAGI. This CDR3 is CASSTTGKGTEAFF. The CDR3 coding sequence is TGTGCCAGCAGTACAACCGGGAAGGGAACTGAAGCTTTCTTT.

This chain connects TRBV27 to TRBJ2-3; perhaps TRBD1 as D (6 bases). The CDR3 spans 19 residues. V gave up 4 bases and J gave up 0 bases, with 23 bases separating them. Germline V gives CDR1 MNHEY, CDR2 SMNVEV (reference sequence). CDR3 residues: CASSSLRSPRGISTDTQYF. As DNA, the CDR3 is TGTGCCAGCAGTTCCCTCCGGTCCCCCAGGGGCATAAGCACAGATACGCAGTATTTT.

This sequence joins TRBV6-1 and TRBJ2-2; tentatively, D is TRBD1 (5 bases). V shed 1 base and J shed 8 bases, with 14 bases lying between them. The CDR3 has 15 residues. Germline-derived CDR1 and CDR2 are MNHNS and SASEGT. The CDR3 nucleotides are TGTGCCAGCAGTGAAGGGGGCTCTTCAAGGGGGGAGCTGTTTTTT. Encoded protein: CASSEGGSSRGELFF.

V is TRBV28 and J is TRBJ1-1; 8 nucleotides agree with TRBD1. Germline V lookup: CDR1 MDHEN, CDR2 SYDVKM. The CDR3 runs 13 residues. The junction had 4 bases not matched to a gene; V was cut back by 5 bases and J by 5 bases. The CDR3 bases are TGTGCCAGCAGTCCACGGACAGGGACTGAAGCTTTCTTT. It specifies CASSPRTGTEAFF.

This sequence joins TRBV7-3 and TRBJ2-1, with unresolved D. V dropped 5 bases and J dropped 0 bases, with 11 bases sitting between them. The CDR3 runs to 15 residues. CDR1 SGHTA and CDR2 FQGTGA come from the germline V gene. The CDR3: CASSPEPSSYNEQFF. The DNA of the CDR3 is TGTGCCAGCAGCCCCGAGCCGAGCTCCTACAATGAGCAGTTCTTC.

The chain joins TRBV5-5 to TRBJ2-7; 7 positions agree with TRBD1. This CDR3 contains 15 residues. Germline-derived CDR1 and CDR2 are SGHKS and YYEKEE (reference sequence). Losses at the gene ends were 0 bases for V and 8 bases for J; bases not matched to a gene: 11. CDR3 protein: CASSLEPGRGSQQYF. The CDR3 DNA is TGTGCCAGCAGCTTGGAGCCCGGCAGGGGGTCGCAGCAGTACTTC.

To note about this clone: Other DNA sequences from this sample encode an identical CDR3 as well. V usage is TRBV7-9 and J usage is TRBJ2-2, with TRBD2 matching over 14 bases. This CDR3 has 16 residues. Germline CDR1 reads SEHNR; CDR2 reads FQNEAQ (reference sequence). J lost 4 bases, V lost 3 bases, and 1 base had no gene match. For the CDR3, the DNA is TGTGCCAGCAGCTTGGGACTAGCGGGAGTCACCGGGGAGCTGTTTTTT. This sequence encodes CASSLGLAGVTGELFF.

The V gene is TRBV5-1, the J gene TRBJ1-6; 7 bases are a match to TRBD1. The V gene end was trimmed by 3 bases and the J gene end by 2 bases; junction bases not matched to a gene: 5. Germline V lookup: CDR1 SGHRS, CDR2 YFSETQ. This CDR3 comprises 16 residues. In DNA, the CDR3 is TGCGCCAGCAGCTCCCAGGGGGGCACCTATAATTCACCCCTCCACTTT. Amino acids: CASSSQGGTYNSPLHF.

This chain uses TRBV7-9 with TRBJ2-5; D unclear. The V end was cut by 5 bases, the J end by 1 base, with 8 bases between. Germline CDR1 is SEHNR and CDR2 is FQNEAQ (reference sequence). The CDR3 is made up of 13 amino acids. The CDR3 loop reads CASSVQSQETQYF. For the CDR3, the DNA is TGTGCCAGCAGCGTCCAGTCCCAAGAGACCCAGTACTTC.

This chain joins TRBV9 and TRBJ1-2; 7 nucleotides line up with TRBD1. Germline assignment: CDR1 SGDLS and CDR2 YYNGEE. The CDR3 covers 15 residues. Trimming at V came to 0 bases and at J to 7 bases, leaving 9 bases not matched to a gene. The DNA of the CDR3 is TGTGCCAGCAGCGTAGGGGGGCAGGCAGGGGGTGGCTACACCTTC. Translated: CASSVGGQAGGGYTF.

The CDR3 region is CASSLETTSDEQFF. The CDR3 DNA reads TGCGCCAGCAGCTTGGAGACTACCTCCGATGAGCAGTTCTTC. This chain uses TRBV5-1 with TRBJ2-1; weak D call: TRBD2 (5 bases). Germline V gene lookup returns CDR1 SGHRS and CDR2 YFSETQ. With 0 bases removed from V and 8 bases from J, the gap between germline ends came to 12 bases. The CDR3 is 14 amino acids.